The TCR beta chain under discussion was sequenced for a study of shared clonotypes between healthy human individuals. There are a few counts of this clone. Germline CDR1 LGHNA, CDR2 YNFKEQ. The CDR3 contains 14 residues. Trimming stripped 0 bases from V and 4 bases from J, with 7 bases between. As defined, naive CD8 cells were CD45RO-negative and positively selected for CCR7, with terminally differentiated effector memory CD45RA+ cells excluded. Per the original methods: ImmunoSEQ junction-only sequences lacked quality scores, so their filtering differed. The repertoire was sequenced with immunoSEQ multiplex PCR; TCRdb's copy has only in-frame clones and lacks some. That table is the source of V, J and clone size, and D and trimming were worked out from the DNA. This table has about 2.1 million clones, 85% to 95% appearing once.

The rearrangement joins TRBV4-2 to TRBJ2-1; D may match TRBD1 or TRBD2 (5 bases each). This sequence originates from a man between 18 and 35 years old in good health. Some clones in this sample may be carry-over from other donors' samples. The sequencing sample was made of naive CD8+ T cells from PBMCs. CDR3 residues: CASSQDGGYNEQFF. The DNA for the CDR3 is TGTGCCAGCAGCCAAGATGGGGGTTACAATGAGCAGTTCTTC.